The rows below give T cell receptor beta chains drawn from one sample of a study of blood T cell repertoires in COVID-19. This table comes from immunoSEQ multiplex PCR, and its TCRdb copy is limited to in-frame clones, with some not included. In the table there are more than 300,000 clones, over 70% of which are singletons. The sample taken for sequencing was peripheral blood. Receptor source: a woman aged 45-60 years with acute or convalescent COVID-19. Each CDR3 is given with its conserved first and last residue. The order of the fields is J gene, V gene, CDR3 length, CDR3 protein.

>TRBJ1-2|TRBV2|13
CASSDMSNYGYTF
>TRBJ2-1|TRBV18|14
CASSTGVGGNEQFF
>TRBJ1-1|TRBV5-1|16
CASSLQTQGSGTEAFF
>TRBJ2-1|TRBV9|13
CASSFYLGHEQFF
>TRBJ1-6|TRBV11-3|13
CASSPGGRSPLHF
>TRBJ2-3|TRBV7-6|14
CASSPYGPTDTQYF
>TRBJ1-6|TRBV19|17
CASSRTGEVWINSPLHF
>TRBJ2-1|TRBV9|15
CASSVGSSSYNEQFF
>TRBJ2-1|TRBV4-3|15
CASSQDRGTNNEQFF
>TRBJ1-2|TRBV4-2|14
CASSQGTGNYGYTF
>TRBJ2-2|TRBV7-3|17
CASSLTLGSGKDGELFF
>TRBJ2-7|TRBV29-1|11
CSVGTSYEQYF
>TRBJ1-6|TRBV6-6|14
CASSYRSVDSPLHF
>TRBJ1-2|TRBV6-6|14
CASRKPGENYGYTF
>TRBJ1-2|TRBV5-4|14
CASNLGGVRYGYTF
>TRBJ1-2|TRBV3-1/TRBV3-2|14
CASSRVDSNYGYTF
>TRBJ1-3|TRBV3-1/TRBV3-2|12
CASSHSGSPIYF
>TRBJ2-1|TRBV9|14
CASSPGQGAYEQFF